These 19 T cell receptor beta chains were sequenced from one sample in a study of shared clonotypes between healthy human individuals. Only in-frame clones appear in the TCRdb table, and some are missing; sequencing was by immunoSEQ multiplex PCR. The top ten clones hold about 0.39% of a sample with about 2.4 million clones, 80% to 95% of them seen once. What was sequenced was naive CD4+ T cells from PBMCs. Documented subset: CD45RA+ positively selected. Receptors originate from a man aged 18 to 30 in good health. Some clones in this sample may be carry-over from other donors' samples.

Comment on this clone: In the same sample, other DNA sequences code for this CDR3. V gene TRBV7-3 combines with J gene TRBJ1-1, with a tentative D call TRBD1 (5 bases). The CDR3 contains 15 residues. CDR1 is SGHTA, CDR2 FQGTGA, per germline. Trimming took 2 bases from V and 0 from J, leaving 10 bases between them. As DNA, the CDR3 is TGTGCCAGCAGCTTAGTTGGGGGTCTGAACACTGAAGCTTTCTTT. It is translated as CASSLVGGLNTEAFF. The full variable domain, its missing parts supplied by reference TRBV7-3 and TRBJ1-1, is GAGVSQTPSNKVTEKGKYVELRCDPISGHTALYWYRQSLGQGPEFLIYFQGTGAADDSGLPNDRFFAVRPEGSVSTLKIQRTERGDSAVYLCASSLVGGLNTEAFFGQGTRLTVV.

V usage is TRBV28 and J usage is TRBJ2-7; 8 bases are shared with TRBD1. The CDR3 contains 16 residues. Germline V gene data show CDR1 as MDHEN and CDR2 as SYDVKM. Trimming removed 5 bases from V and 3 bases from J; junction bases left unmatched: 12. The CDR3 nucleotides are TGTGCCAGCAGTGAGCCTTCGGGGACAGGTTACTACGAGCAGTACTTC. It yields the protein CASSEPSGTGYYEQYF.

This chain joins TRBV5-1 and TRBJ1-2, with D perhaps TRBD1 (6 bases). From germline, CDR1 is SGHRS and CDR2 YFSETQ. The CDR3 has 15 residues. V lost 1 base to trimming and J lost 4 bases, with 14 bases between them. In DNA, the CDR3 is TGCGCCAGCAGCTTGCTCCCAGGGACATCCTATGGCTACACCTTC. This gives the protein CASSLLPGTSYGYTF.

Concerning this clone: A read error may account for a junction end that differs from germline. CDR3 nucleotide sequence: TGTGCCAGCAGTTTAGACAGGGTTATCGACACCGGGGAGCTGTTTTTT. Encoded protein: CASSLDRVIDTGELFF. This rearrangement joins TRBV7-9 to TRBJ2-2; 7 nucleotides line up with TRBD1. The germline V gene has CDR1 SEHNR and CDR2 FQNEAQ (reference sequence). The CDR3 is 16 amino acids.

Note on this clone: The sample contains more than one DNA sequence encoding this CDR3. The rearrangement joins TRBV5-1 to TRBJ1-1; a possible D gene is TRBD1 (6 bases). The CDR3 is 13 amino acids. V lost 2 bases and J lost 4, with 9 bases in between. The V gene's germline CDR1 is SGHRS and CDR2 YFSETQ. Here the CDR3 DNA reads TGCGCCAGCAGCTTTATCAGGGGCACTGAAGCTTTCTTT. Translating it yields CASSFIRGTEAFF.

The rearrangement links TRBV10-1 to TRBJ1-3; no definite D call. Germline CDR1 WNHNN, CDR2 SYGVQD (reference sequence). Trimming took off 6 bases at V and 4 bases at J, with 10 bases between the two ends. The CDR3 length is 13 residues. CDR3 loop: CASRPTGGNTIYF. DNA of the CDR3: TGCGCCAGCAGACCTACGGGCGGAAACACCATATATTTT.

CDR3 in amino acids: CASSLTIAGGPAEQFF. For the CDR3, the DNA is TGTGCCAGCAGTTTGACTATAGCGGGAGGGCCTGCTGAGCAGTTCTTC. The chain recombines TRBV27 with TRBJ2-1; 11 nucleotides match TRBD2. After removal of 3 bases from V and 9 bases from J, the junction contained 10 bases not matched to a gene. This CDR3 has 16 amino acids. Germline loops: CDR1 MNHEY, CDR2 SMNVEV (reference sequence).

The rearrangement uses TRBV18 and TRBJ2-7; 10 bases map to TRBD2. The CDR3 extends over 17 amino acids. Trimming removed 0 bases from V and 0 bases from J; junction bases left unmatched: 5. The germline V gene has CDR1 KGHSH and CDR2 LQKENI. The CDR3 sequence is CASSPPSGTSASYEQYF. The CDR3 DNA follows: TGTGCCAGCTCACCACCTTCCGGGACTAGCGCCTCCTACGAGCAGTACTTC.

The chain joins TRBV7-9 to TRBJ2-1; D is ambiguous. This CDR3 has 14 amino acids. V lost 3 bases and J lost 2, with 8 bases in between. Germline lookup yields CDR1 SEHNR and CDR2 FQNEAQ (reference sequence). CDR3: CASSFVNPYNEQFF. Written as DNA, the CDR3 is TGTGCCAGCAGCTTTGTGAATCCCTACAATGAGCAGTTCTTC.

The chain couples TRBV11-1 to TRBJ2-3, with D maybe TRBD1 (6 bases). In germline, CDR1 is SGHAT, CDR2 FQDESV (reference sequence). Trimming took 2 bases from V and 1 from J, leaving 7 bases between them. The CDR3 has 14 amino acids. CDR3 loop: CASSLNRGTDTQYF. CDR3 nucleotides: TGTGCCAGCAGCTTAAACAGGGGCACAGATACGCAGTATTTT. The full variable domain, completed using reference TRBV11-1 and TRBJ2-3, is EAEVAQSPRYKITEKSQAVAFWCDPISGHATLYWYRQILGQGPELLVQFQDESVVDDSQLPKDRFSAERLKGVDSTLKIQPAELGDSAMYLCASSLNRGTDTQYFGPGTRLTVL.

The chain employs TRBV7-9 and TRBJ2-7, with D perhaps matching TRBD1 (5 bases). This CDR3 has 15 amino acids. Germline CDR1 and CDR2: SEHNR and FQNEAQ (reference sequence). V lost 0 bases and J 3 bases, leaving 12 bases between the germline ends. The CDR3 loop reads CASSLAGQGRYEQYF. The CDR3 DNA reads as TGTGCCAGCAGCTTAGCGGGGCAGGGCCGCTACGAGCAGTACTTC.

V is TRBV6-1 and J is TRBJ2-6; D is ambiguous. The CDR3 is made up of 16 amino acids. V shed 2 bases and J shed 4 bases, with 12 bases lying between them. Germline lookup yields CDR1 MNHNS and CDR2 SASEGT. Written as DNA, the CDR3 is TGTGCCAGCAGTGAATACTCCGCCCCCGGGGCCAACGTCCTGACTTTC. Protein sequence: CASSEYSAPGANVLTF.

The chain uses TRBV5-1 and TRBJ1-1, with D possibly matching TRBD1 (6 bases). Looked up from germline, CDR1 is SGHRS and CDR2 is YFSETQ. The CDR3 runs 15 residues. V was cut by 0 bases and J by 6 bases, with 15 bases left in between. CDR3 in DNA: TGCGCCAGCAGCTTGGCGGTACAGGGTTTGGCTGAAGCTTTCTTT. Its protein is CASSLAVQGLAEAFF.

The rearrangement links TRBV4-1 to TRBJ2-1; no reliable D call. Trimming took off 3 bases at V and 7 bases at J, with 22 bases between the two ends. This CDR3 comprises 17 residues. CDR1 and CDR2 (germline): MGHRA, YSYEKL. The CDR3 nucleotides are TGCGCCAGCAGCCACTACACCCTTACCGAGGTAGGGAATGAGCAGTTCTTC. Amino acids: CASSHYTLTEVGNEQFF.

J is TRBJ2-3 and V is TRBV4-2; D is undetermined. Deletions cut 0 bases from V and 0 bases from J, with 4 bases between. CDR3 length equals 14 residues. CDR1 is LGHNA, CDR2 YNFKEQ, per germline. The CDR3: CASSQELSTDTQYF. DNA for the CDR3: TGTGCCAGCAGCCAAGAACTAAGCACAGATACGCAGTATTTT.

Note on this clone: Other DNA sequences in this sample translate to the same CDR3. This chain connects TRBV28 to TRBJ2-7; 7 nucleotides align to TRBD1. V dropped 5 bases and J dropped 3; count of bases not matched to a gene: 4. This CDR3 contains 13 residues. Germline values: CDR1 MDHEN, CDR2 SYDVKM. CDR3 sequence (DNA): TGTGCCAGCAGTCTAGACAGGGACTACGAGCAGTACTTC. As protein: CASSLDRDYEQYF.

CDR3 DNA sequence: TGTGCCTGGAGTGTCGGGGGACAGCAGTTCTTC. Translating it yields CAWSVGGQQFF. The genes are TRBV30 and TRBJ2-1; D is perhaps TRBD2 (6 bases). CDR3 length: 11 residues. The germline V and J ends were trimmed by 0 bases and 11 bases, with 8 bases remaining between them. CDR1 and CDR2 from the germline V gene are GTSNPN and SVGIG (reference sequence).

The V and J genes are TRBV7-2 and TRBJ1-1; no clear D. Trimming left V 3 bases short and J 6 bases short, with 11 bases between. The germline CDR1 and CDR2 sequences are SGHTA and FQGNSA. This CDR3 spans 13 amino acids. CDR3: CASSFKESAEAFF. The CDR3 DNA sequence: TGTGCCAGCAGCTTCAAAGAAAGCGCTGAAGCTTTCTTT.

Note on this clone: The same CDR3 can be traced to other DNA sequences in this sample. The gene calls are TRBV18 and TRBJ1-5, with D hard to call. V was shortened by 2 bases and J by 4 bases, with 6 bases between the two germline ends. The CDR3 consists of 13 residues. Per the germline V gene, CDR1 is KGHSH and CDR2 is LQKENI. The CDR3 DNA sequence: TGTGCCAGCTCACCAGGCGGAAATCAGCCCCAGCATTTT. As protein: CASSPGGNQPQHF.